The 27 T cell receptor beta chains presented below share a single source sample, sequenced in a study of CD8+ T cells in alopecia areata. TCR sequencing used cDNA made by reverse transcription of extracted RNA. The table came from immunoSEQ multiplex PCR; TCRdb's copy has only in-frame clones and leaves some out. This sample has about 140,000 clones, with around four fifths found just once. Treatment: oral pan-JAK inhibitor, 5-10 mg twice daily. The source material was CD8+ T cells sorted from blood, sampled at week 4, from a patient treated with tofacitinib. The receptors here all came from a human donor with alopecia areata.

The chain carries TRBV11-1 and TRBJ2-5; 12 nucleotides match TRBD2. The CDR3 has 16 residues. Germline V gene lookup returns CDR1 SGHAT and CDR2 FQDESV (reference sequence). After removal of 6 bases from V and 2 bases from J, the junction contained 7 bases not matched to a gene. The CDR3 loop reads CASRPTSGGFQETQYF. DNA for the CDR3: TGTGCCAGCAGACCGACTAGCGGGGGATTTCAAGAGACCCAGTACTTC.

The chain couples TRBV30 to TRBJ2-1, with D possibly matching TRBD2 (5 bases). CDR1 GTSNPN and CDR2 SVGIG come from the germline V gene (reference sequence). V was trimmed by 2 bases and J by 8 bases, leaving 10 bases between them. The length of the CDR3 is 12 residues. CDR3 nucleotides: TGTGCCTGGAGTCCTCTAGCTCATGAGCAGTTCTTC. It yields the protein CAWSPLAHEQFF.

The V call is TRBV4-1, the J call TRBJ1-5; D is unresolved. Germline V CDR1 and CDR2: MGHRA, YSYEKL. Between the trimmed V and J ends, which lost 8 bases and 6 bases, there was a span of 8 bases. This CDR3 spans 11 amino acids. CDR3 in amino acids: CASGKGQPQHF. In DNA, the CDR3 is TGCGCCAGCGGGAAAGGTCAGCCCCAGCATTTT.

The chain recombines TRBV7-2 with TRBJ2-7, with D maybe TRBD2 (5 bases). V dropped 5 bases and J dropped 3 bases, with 8 bases sitting between them. The CDR3 is 12 amino acids. In germline, CDR1 is SGHTA, CDR2 FQGNSA. The CDR3: CASSTRGYEQYF. Written as DNA, the CDR3 is TGTGCCAGCAGCACTCGGGGCTACGAGCAGTACTTC.

At least ten counts were recorded for this clone. V is TRBV7-8 and J is TRBJ2-7, with 8 bases lining up with TRBD1. The V gene end was trimmed by 5 bases and the J gene end by 3 bases; junction bases not matched to a gene: 9. This CDR3 contains 15 residues. Looked up from germline, CDR1 is SGHVS and CDR2 is FQNEAQ. Here the CDR3 reads CASSPGTGGYYEQYF. In DNA form, the CDR3 reads TGTGCCAGCAGCCCGGGGACAGGCGGGTACTACGAGCAGTACTTC.

This rearrangement joins TRBV5-1 to TRBJ2-7; D is unresolved. Germline CDR1 SGHRS, CDR2 YFSETQ. V gave up 0 bases and J gave up 2 bases, with 9 bases separating them. The CDR3 runs to 14 residues. Written as DNA, the CDR3 is TGCGCCAGCAGCTTGGACGGCCTAACCTACGAGCAGTACTTC. The encoded protein is CASSLDGLTYEQYF.

The chain employs TRBV15 and TRBJ1-5; D gene unclear. Deletions cut 9 bases from V and 2 bases from J, with 17 bases between. CDR3 length: 15 residues. Germline V gives CDR1 LNHNV, CDR2 YYDKDF (reference sequence). The CDR3 nucleotides are TGTGCCACAACCGACGAGGGTTGGGGCAATCAGCCCCAGCATTTT. Amino acids: CATTDEGWGNQPQHF.

The rearrangement uses TRBV6-1 and TRBJ2-7, with D unclear. V gave up 1 base and J gave up 0 bases, with 7 bases separating them. CDR1 and CDR2 from the germline V gene are MNHNS and SASEGT. The CDR3 covers 14 residues. The CDR3, as DNA: TGTGCCAGCAGTGAAGAAAAATTCTCCTACGAGCAGTACTTC. It specifies CASSEEKFSYEQYF.

The chain uses TRBV5-1 and TRBJ2-7; TRBD1 matches 7 bases. CDR1 and CDR2 (germline): SGHRS, YFSETQ. Trimming at V came to 3 bases and at J to 5 bases, leaving 5 bases not matched to a gene. The CDR3 is made up of 13 amino acids. CDR3 sequence reads: CASSSDGQDEQYF. CDR3 coding DNA: TGCGCCAGCAGCTCGGACGGACAGGACGAGCAGTACTTC.

The rearrangement links TRBV13 to TRBJ2-5, with D perhaps matching TRBD1 or TRBD2 (6 bases each). Germline V CDR1 and CDR2: PRHDT, FYEKMQ (reference sequence). The CDR3 is made up of 14 amino acids. Trimming shortened V by 4 bases and J by 4 bases, and 13 bases separated the two germline ends. The CDR3 DNA reads as TGTGCCAGCAGCTCCTGGGGGGCGGGAGAGACCCAGTACTTC. Translating it yields CASSSWGAGETQYF.

The CDR3 DNA sequence: TGTGCCAGCAGGGATCCGGGACAGGGGGTGAACACTGAAGCTTTCTTT. It translates to CASRDPGQGVNTEAFF. The V and J genes are TRBV6-6 and TRBJ1-1; TRBD1 aligns across 11 bases. Germline trimming cut 6 bases from V and 0 bases from J; bases unmatched to any gene: 6. CDR3 length equals 16 residues. Germline CDR1 reads MNHNY; CDR2 reads SVGAGI (reference sequence).

This clone showed up just a few times. The chain uses TRBV7-8 and TRBJ2-1; TRBD2 agrees at 15 bases. Germline CDR1 is SGHVS and CDR2 is FQNEAQ. The junction had 3 bases not matched to a gene; V was cut back by 4 bases and J by 2 bases. The CDR3 is 17 amino acids. CDR3 sequence: CASSYRTSGGAYNEQFF. The CDR3 nucleotides are TGTGCCAGCAGCTATCGGACTAGCGGGGGGGCCTACAATGAGCAGTTCTTC.

The chain couples TRBV9 to TRBJ1-1; D unresolved. Trimming took off 0 bases at V and 7 bases at J, with 7 bases between the two ends. Germline CDR1 and CDR2: SGDLS and YYNGEE. The CDR3 length is 12 residues. CDR3 sequence: CASSVAGSEAFF. CDR3 nucleotides: TGTGCCAGCAGCGTAGCTGGGAGTGAAGCTTTCTTT.

The chain couples TRBV4-1 to TRBJ2-2; 11 bases are a match to TRBD2. The germline gives CDR1 MGHRA, CDR2 YSYEKL. The CDR3 spans 16 residues. V shed 0 bases and J 5 bases; nucleotides not matched to a gene: 2. CDR3 sequence (DNA): TGCGCCAGCAGCCAAGAACCTAGCGGGGGGACCGGGGAGCTGTTTTTT. Translation: CASSQEPSGGTGELFF.

The V gene is TRBV30, the J gene TRBJ2-7; the match to TRBD1 covers 7 bases. With V trimmed by 2 bases and J by 2 bases, 3 bases remained unmatched. CDR1 is GTSNPN and CDR2 is SVGIG in the germline V gene (reference sequence). The CDR3 sequence is 13 residues long. CDR3 sequence reads: CAWSWGQPYEQYF. CDR3 coding DNA: TGTGCCTGGAGTTGGGGACAGCCCTACGAGCAGTACTTC.

The gene calls are TRBV4-1 and TRBJ2-7, with D uncertain. The CDR3 is made up of 15 amino acids. V dropped 0 bases and J dropped 3 bases, with 12 bases sitting between them. Germline-derived CDR1 and CDR2 are MGHRA and YSYEKL. The CDR3 bases are TGCGCCAGCAGCCAAGATATGCATACCCTCTACGAGCAGTACTTC. It is translated as CASSQDMHTLYEQYF.

The genes are TRBV4-2 and TRBJ2-1, with D uncertain. The length of the CDR3 is 14 residues. Trimming left V 5 bases short and J 8 bases short, with 16 bases between. CDR1 LGHNA and CDR2 YNFKEQ come from the germline V gene. The CDR3 DNA sequence: TGTGCCAGCAGCTCCCTAAATGACGGCGATGAGCAGTTCTTC. The encoded protein is CASSSLNDGDEQFF.

The chain uses TRBV27 and TRBJ2-3; 8 bases align to TRBD2. There are 15 residues in the CDR3. V gave up 2 bases and J gave up 2 bases; unmatched junction bases: 3. In germline, CDR1 is MNHEY, CDR2 SMNVEV (reference sequence). The CDR3 loop is CASSLIAGLTDTQYF. CDR3 DNA: TGTGCCAGCAGTTTAATAGCGGGGCTCACAGATACGCAGTATTTT.

This clone was observed once. An end of the junction differs from the germline gene, which may be a read error. The chain carries TRBV7-7 and TRBJ2-1, with TRBD2 matching 16 bases. This CDR3 comprises 18 residues. Germline V lookup: CDR1 SSHAT, CDR2 FNYEAQ (reference sequence). CDR3 amino acids: CASSPGLAGGPSYNEQFF. The CDR3, as DNA: TGTGCTAGCAGCCCGGGACTAGCGGGGGGGCCTTCCTACAATGAGCAGTTCTTC. The complete variable domain, with remaining parts taken from reference TRBV7-7 and TRBJ2-1, reads GAGVSQSPRYKVTKRGQDVTLRCDPISSHATLYWYQQALGQGPEFLTYFNYEAQPDKSGLPSDRFSAERPEGSISTLTIQRTEQRDSAMYRCASSPGLAGGPSYNEQFFGPGTRLTVL.

This chain connects TRBV28 to TRBJ2-7; maybe TRBD2 (5 bases). The germline gives CDR1 MDHEN, CDR2 SYDVKM. Trimming took off 4 bases at V and 7 bases at J, with 14 bases between the two ends. The CDR3 length is 13 residues. The CDR3 loop is CASSSPGKGEQYF. CDR3 sequence (DNA): TGTGCCAGCAGTTCCCCCGGGAAAGGGGAGCAGTACTTC.

V usage is TRBV7-9 and J usage is TRBJ2-3, with 7 positions matching TRBD1. The trim removed 5 bases at V and 0 bases at J, leaving 8 bases unmatched. The CDR3 is 16 amino acids. Germline V CDR1 and CDR2: SEHNR, FQNEAQ (reference sequence). This CDR3 reads CASSQDRAESTDTQYF. The CDR3 DNA sequence: TGTGCCAGCAGCCAAGACAGGGCAGAGAGCACAGATACGCAGTATTTT.

The chain couples TRBV7-9 to TRBJ1-2; TRBD1 matches 9 bases. CDR1 is SEHNR and CDR2 is FQNEAQ in the germline V gene (reference sequence). The junction had 6 bases not matched to a gene; V was cut back by 1 base and J by 3 bases. The CDR3 has 16 amino acids. For the CDR3, the DNA is TGTGCCAGCAGCTTAGACAGGGGGCGCGGGTACTATGGCTACACCTTC. It yields the protein CASSLDRGRGYYGYTF. The full variable domain, completed using reference TRBV7-9 and TRBJ1-2, is DTGVSQNPRHKITKRGQNVTFRCDPISEHNRLYWYRQTLGQGPEFLTYFQNEAQLEKSRLLSDRFSAERPKGSFSTLEIQRTEQGDSAMYLCASSLDRGRGYYGYTFGSGTRLTVV.

The chain has TRBV4-2 and TRBJ1-6, with 7 bases identical to TRBD1. Losses at the gene ends were 3 bases for V and 5 bases for J; bases not matched to a gene: 7. The CDR3 has 16 amino acids. CDR1 and CDR2 (germline): LGHNA, YNFKEQ. CDR3 region: CASSQETGAHNSPLHF. The CDR3 bases are TGTGCCAGCAGCCAGGAAACAGGGGCCCATAATTCACCCCTCCACTTT.

This clone was counted a single time. The chain has TRBV4-1 and TRBJ2-7, with 7 bases fitting TRBD1. The germline V gene encodes CDR1 MGHRA and CDR2 YSYEKL. The V segment lost 3 bases and the J segment 4 bases; nucleotides outside the gene matches: 9. This CDR3 contains 15 residues. The CDR3 DNA follows: TGCGCCAGCAGCCAGACGCAGACAGGGCAATACGAGCAGTACTTC. Protein sequence: CASSQTQTGQYEQYF.

This clone has just one count. The chain recombines TRBV29-1 with TRBJ1-2; 8 bases are shared with TRBD1. CDR3 length: 14 amino acids. Trimming removed 3 bases from V and 4 bases from J; junction bases left unmatched: 7. From germline, CDR1 is SQVTM and CDR2 ANQGSEA. This chain's CDR3 is CSVESPGQVYGYTF. Written as DNA, the CDR3 is TGCAGCGTTGAGTCCCCGGGACAGGTCTATGGCTACACCTTC. The full variable domain, with the rest looked up from reference TRBV29-1 and TRBJ1-2, is SAVISQKPSRDICQRGTSLTIQCQVDSQVTMMFWYRQQPGQSLTLIATANQGSEATYESGFVIDKFPISRPNLTFSTLTVSNMSPEDSSIYLCSVESPGQVYGYTFGSGTRLTVV.

This chain connects TRBV5-6 to TRBJ2-1; maybe TRBD2 (5 bases). Trimming took off 1 base at V and 4 bases at J, with 12 bases between the two ends. This CDR3 contains 15 residues. Germline V lookup: CDR1 SGHDT, CDR2 YYEEEE. CDR3 residues: CASSLPRDGYNEQFF. The CDR3 region has the DNA TGTGCCAGCAGCTTGCCCCGGGATGGTTACAATGAGCAGTTCTTC.

This clone has only a few counts. This rearrangement joins TRBV19 to TRBJ2-1; the match to TRBD2 covers 8 bases. V dropped 1 base and J dropped 5; count of bases not matched to a gene: 4. CDR3 length: 15 residues. CDR1 is LNHDA, CDR2 SQIVND, per germline (reference sequence). CDR3 sequence (DNA): TGTGCCAGTAGTATAGTAGCGGGGTGGCACAATGAGCAGTTCTTC. Encoded protein: CASSIVAGWHNEQFF.